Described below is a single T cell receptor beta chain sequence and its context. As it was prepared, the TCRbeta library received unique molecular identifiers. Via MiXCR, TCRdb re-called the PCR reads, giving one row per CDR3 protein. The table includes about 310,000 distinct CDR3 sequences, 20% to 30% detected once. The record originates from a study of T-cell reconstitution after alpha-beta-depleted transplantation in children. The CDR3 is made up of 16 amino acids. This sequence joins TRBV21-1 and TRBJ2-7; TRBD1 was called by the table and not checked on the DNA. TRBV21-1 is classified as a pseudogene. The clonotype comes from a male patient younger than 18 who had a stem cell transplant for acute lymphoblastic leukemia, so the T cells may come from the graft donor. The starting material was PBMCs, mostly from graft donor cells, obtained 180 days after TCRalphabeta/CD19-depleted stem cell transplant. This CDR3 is CASSDVTGGASYEQYF. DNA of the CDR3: TGTGCCAGCAGCGATGTGACAGGGGGCGCCTCCTACGAGCAGTACTTC.